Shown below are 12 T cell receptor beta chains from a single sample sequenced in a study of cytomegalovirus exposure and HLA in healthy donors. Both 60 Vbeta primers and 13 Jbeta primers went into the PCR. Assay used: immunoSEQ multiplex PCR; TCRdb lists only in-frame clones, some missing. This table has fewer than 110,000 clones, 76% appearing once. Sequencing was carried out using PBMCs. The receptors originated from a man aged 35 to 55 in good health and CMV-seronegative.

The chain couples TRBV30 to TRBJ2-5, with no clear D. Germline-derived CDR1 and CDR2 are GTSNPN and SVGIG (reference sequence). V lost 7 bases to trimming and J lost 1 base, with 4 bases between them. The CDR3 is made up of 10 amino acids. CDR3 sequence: CASGQETQYF. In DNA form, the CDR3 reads TGTGCCTCGGGCCAAGAGACCCAGTACTTC.

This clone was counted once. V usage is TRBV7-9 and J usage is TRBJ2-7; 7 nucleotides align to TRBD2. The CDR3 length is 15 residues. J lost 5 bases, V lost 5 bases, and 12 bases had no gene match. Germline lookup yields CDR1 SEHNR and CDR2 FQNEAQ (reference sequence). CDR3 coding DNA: TGTGCCAGCAGCAGGGGAGGGAGGGTTGGAGACGAGCAGTACTTC. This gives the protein CASSRGGRVGDEQYF.

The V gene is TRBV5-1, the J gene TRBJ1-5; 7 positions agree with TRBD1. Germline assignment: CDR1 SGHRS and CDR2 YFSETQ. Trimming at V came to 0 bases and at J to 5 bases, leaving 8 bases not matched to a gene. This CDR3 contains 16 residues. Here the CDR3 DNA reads TGCGCCAGCAGCTTGGTTATTTTAGGGGGCCATCAGCCCCAGCATTTT. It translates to CASSLVILGGHQPQHF.

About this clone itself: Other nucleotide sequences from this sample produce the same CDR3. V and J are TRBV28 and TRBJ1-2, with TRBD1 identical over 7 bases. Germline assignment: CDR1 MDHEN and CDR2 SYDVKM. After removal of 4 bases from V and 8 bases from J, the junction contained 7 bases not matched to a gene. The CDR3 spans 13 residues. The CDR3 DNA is TGTGCCAGCAGTTCGACAGGGATTAGCGGCTACACCTTC. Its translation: CASSSTGISGYTF.

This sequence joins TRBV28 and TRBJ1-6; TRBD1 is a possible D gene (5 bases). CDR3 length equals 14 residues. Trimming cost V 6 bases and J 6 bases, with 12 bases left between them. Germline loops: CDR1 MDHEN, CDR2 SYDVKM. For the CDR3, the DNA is TGTGCCAGCAGGGCCAGGGTGTCTAATTCACCCCTCCACTTT. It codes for CASRARVSNSPLHF. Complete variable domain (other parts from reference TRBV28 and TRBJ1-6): DVKVTQSSRYLVKRTGEKVFLECVQDMDHENMFWYRQDPGLGLRLIYFSYDVKMKEKGDIPEGYSVSREKKERFSLILESASTNQTSMYLCASRARVSNSPLHFGNGTRLTVT.

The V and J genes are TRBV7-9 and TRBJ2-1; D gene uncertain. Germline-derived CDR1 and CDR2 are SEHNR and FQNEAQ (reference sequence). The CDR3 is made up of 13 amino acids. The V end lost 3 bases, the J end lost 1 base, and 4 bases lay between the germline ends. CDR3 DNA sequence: TGTGCCAGCAGCTTCACATCCTACAATGAGCAGTTCTTC. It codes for CASSFTSYNEQFF.

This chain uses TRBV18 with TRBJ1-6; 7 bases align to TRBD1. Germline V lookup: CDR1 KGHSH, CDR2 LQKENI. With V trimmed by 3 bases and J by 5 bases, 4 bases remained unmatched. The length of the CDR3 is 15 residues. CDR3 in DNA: TGTGCCAGCTCACCGGGACAGTCCGATAATTCACCCCTCCACTTT. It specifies CASSPGQSDNSPLHF.

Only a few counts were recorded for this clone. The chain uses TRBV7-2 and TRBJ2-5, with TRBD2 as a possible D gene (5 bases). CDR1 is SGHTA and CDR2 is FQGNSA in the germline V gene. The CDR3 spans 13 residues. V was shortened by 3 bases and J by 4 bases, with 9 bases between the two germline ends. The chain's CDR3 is CASSFPAGETQYF. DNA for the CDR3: TGTGCCAGCAGCTTCCCGGCGGGAGAGACCCAGTACTTC.

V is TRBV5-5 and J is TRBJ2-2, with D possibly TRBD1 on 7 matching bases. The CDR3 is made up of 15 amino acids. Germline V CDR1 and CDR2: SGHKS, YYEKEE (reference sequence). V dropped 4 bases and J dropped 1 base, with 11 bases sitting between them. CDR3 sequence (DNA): TGTGCCAGCAGCGCGGGACAGTTGAACACCGGGGAGCTGTTTTTT. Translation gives CASSAGQLNTGELFF.

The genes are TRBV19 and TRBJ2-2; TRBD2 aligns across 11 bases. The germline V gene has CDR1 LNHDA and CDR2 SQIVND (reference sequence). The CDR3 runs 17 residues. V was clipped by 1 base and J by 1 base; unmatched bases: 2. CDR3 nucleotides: TGTGCCAGTAGTATAGGGCTAGCGGGGGGGAACACCGGGGAGCTGTTTTTT. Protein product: CASSIGLAGGNTGELFF.

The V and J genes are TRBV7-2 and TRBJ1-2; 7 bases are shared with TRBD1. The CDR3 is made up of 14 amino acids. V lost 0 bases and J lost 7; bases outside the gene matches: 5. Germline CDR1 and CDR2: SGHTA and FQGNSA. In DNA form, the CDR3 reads TGTGCCAGCAGCTTAGCTACAGGGGACCCTGGCTACACCTTC. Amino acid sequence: CASSLATGDPGYTF.

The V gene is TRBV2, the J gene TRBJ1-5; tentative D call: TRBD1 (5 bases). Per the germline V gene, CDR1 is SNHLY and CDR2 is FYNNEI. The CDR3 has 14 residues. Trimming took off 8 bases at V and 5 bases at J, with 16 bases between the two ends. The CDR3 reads CASLRQGGYQPQHF. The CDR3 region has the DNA TGTGCCAGCTTGAGGCAGGGCGGATATCAGCCCCAGCATTTT.